These T cell receptor beta chains were read from a single sample in a study of CD8+ T cells in alopecia areata. Produced via immunoSEQ multiplex PCR; TCRdb's table is partial and in-frame only. There are roughly 210,000 clones in the sample; approximately 40% occur only once, and 2% to 3% lies in the top ten. The specimen was CD4+ T cells sorted from blood, collected at approximately week 36, from a patient treated with tofacitinib. The receptors here all came from a human donor with alopecia areata. Each CDR3 is given with its conserved first and last residue. The D gene is left open where the match is weak. Some rows have no size entry. The others give once, few or many, or a class for an expanded clone.

d_call: TRBD2; v_call: TRBV28; clone_size: -; j_call: TRBJ2-2; cdr3_aa: CASSLAGVGTGELFF; cdr3_nt: TGTGCCAGCAGTCTAGCGGGAGTGGGCACCGGGGAGCTGTTTTTT
d_call: TRBD1; v_call: TRBV30; clone_size: -; j_call: TRBJ2-7; cdr3_aa: CAWSVGQAGPYEQYF; cdr3_nt: TGTGCCTGGAGTGTAGGACAGGCCGGCCCCTACGAGCAGTACTTC
d_call: TRBD2; v_call: TRBV5-1; clone_size: many; j_call: TRBJ2-6; cdr3_aa: CASRLTSDSGANVLTF; cdr3_nt: TGCGCCAGCAGACTGACTAGCGACTCTGGGGCCAACGTCCTGACTTTC
d_call: -; v_call: TRBV11-2; clone_size: many; j_call: TRBJ2-4; cdr3_aa: CASRISTGNIQYF; cdr3_nt: TGTGCCAGCAGGATCTCGACAGGAAACATTCAGTACTTC
d_call: -; v_call: TRBV9; clone_size: -; j_call: TRBJ1-2; cdr3_aa: CASSVAQGNYGYTF; cdr3_nt: TGTGCCAGCAGCGTAGCTCAGGGAAACTATGGCTACACCTTC
d_call: -; v_call: TRBV18; clone_size: -; j_call: TRBJ2-7; cdr3_aa: CASSLQGGPYEQYF; cdr3_nt: TGTGCCAGCTCACTTCAGGGAGGTCCCTACGAGCAGTACTTC
d_call: TRBD1; v_call: TRBV29-1; clone_size: few; j_call: TRBJ2-2; cdr3_aa: CSGGQAGGELFF; cdr3_nt: TGCAGCGGGGGACAGGCGGGCGGGGAGCTGTTTTTT
d_call: -; v_call: TRBV2; clone_size: -; j_call: TRBJ2-5; cdr3_aa: CASSPGTAHETQYF; cdr3_nt: TGTGCCAGCAGTCCCGGGACTGCGCACGAGACCCAGTACTTC
d_call: -; v_call: TRBV29-1; clone_size: -; j_call: TRBJ1-4; cdr3_aa: CSAARWITEGEKLFF; cdr3_nt: TGCAGCGCGGCCAGGTGGATAACCGAGGGTGAAAAACTGTTTTTT
d_call: TRBD2; v_call: TRBV27; clone_size: few; j_call: TRBJ2-1; cdr3_aa: CASSPLLAGPYNEQFF; cdr3_nt: TGTGCCAGCAGCCCCTTGCTAGCGGGACCCTACAATGAGCAGTTCTTC
d_call: -; v_call: TRBV27; clone_size: -; j_call: TRBJ2-5; cdr3_aa: CASSRRGQETQYF; cdr3_nt: TGTGCCAGCAGCCGGAGGGGACAAGAGACCCAGTACTTC
d_call: -; v_call: TRBV9; clone_size: once; j_call: TRBJ1-2; cdr3_aa: CASSGSAWAASIGYTF; cdr3_nt: TGTGCCAGCAGCGGGAGCGCGTGGGCAGCCAGCATTGGCTACACCTTC
d_call: -; v_call: TRBV5-1; clone_size: few; j_call: TRBJ1-5; cdr3_aa: CASSLVAGVGQPQHF; cdr3_nt: TGCGCCAGCAGCTTAGTGGCCGGCGTAGGTCAGCCCCAGCATTTT
d_call: -; v_call: TRBV1; clone_size: -; j_call: TRBJ1-2; cdr3_aa: CTRTPGQGNYGYTF; cdr3_nt: TGCACCAGAACCCCGGGACAGGGCAACTATGGCTACACCTTC
d_call: -; v_call: TRBV29-1; clone_size: -; j_call: TRBJ2-4; cdr3_aa: CSVRLGRSKNIQYF; cdr3_nt: TGCAGCGTTAGGCTCGGACGCTCGAAAAACATTCAGTACTTC
d_call: TRBD2; v_call: TRBV7-2; clone_size: once; j_call: TRBJ2-7; cdr3_aa: CASSLGGLAAYEQYF; cdr3_nt: TGTGCCAGCAGCTTAGGGGGACTAGCGGCCTACGAGCAGTACTTC
d_call: TRBD2; v_call: TRBV5-1; clone_size: few; j_call: TRBJ2-7; cdr3_aa: CASSFWTSGMKFSYEQYF; cdr3_nt: TGCGCCAGCAGCTTTTGGACTAGCGGTATGAAATTCTCCTACGAGCAGTACTTC
d_call: -; v_call: TRBV5-6; clone_size: few; j_call: TRBJ2-1; cdr3_aa: CASSRAQVTFF; cdr3_nt: TGTGCCAGCAGCCGAGCCCAGGTTACGTTCTTC
d_call: TRBD1; v_call: TRBV9; clone_size: -; j_call: TRBJ1-4; cdr3_aa: CASSGRGQGELFF; cdr3_nt: TGTGCCAGCAGCGGACGAGGACAGGGTGAACTGTTTTTT
d_call: -; v_call: TRBV9; clone_size: -; j_call: TRBJ2-5; cdr3_aa: CASSVNTWWGETQYF; cdr3_nt: TGTGCCAGCAGCGTGAATACTTGGTGGGGGGAGACCCAGTACTTC
d_call: TRBD2; v_call: TRBV2; clone_size: once; j_call: TRBJ2-3; cdr3_aa: CASSRVAGEGDTQYF; cdr3_nt: TGTGCCAGCAGCCGGGTAGCGGGAGAGGGTGATACGCAGTATTTT
d_call: TRBD2; v_call: TRBV11-1; clone_size: -; j_call: TRBJ2-5; cdr3_aa: CASSLTGTTPPGTQYF; cdr3_nt: TGTGCCAGCAGCCTGACCGGGACTACCCCGCCGGGGACCCAGTACTTC
d_call: TRBD1; v_call: TRBV7-2; clone_size: few; j_call: TRBJ2-7; cdr3_aa: CASSLGGQGTSYEQYF; cdr3_nt: TGTGCCAGCAGCTTAGGGGGACAGGGGACCTCCTACGAGCAGTACTTC
d_call: -; v_call: TRBV7-2; clone_size: many; j_call: TRBJ2-6; cdr3_aa: CASSLGAGANVLTF; cdr3_nt: TGTGCCAGCAGCTTAGGAGCTGGGGCCAACGTCCTGACTTTC
d_call: -; v_call: TRBV29-1; clone_size: few; j_call: TRBJ2-1; cdr3_aa: CSVEGGGSGYNEQFF; cdr3_nt: TGCAGCGTTGAAGGTGGTGGCTCGGGCTACAATGAGCAGTTCTTC
d_call: -; v_call: TRBV7-2; clone_size: -; j_call: TRBJ1-2; cdr3_aa: CASSLVMDGGYTF; cdr3_nt: TGTGCCAGCAGCTTAGTGATGGATGGTGGCTACACCTTC
d_call: -; v_call: TRBV7-3; clone_size: few; j_call: TRBJ1-1; cdr3_aa: CASSSLRNTEAFF; cdr3_nt: TGTGCCAGCAGCTCCCTCAGGAACACTGAAGCTTTCTTT
d_call: TRBD1; v_call: TRBV19; clone_size: -; j_call: TRBJ2-2; cdr3_aa: CASWRQGAGELFF; cdr3_nt: TGTGCCAGTTGGAGACAGGGAGCCGGGGAGCTGTTTTTT
d_call: -; v_call: TRBV29-1; clone_size: many; j_call: TRBJ1-4; cdr3_aa: CSVAQGRGTNEKLFF; cdr3_nt: TGCAGCGTCGCTCAAGGTCGGGGAACTAATGAAAAACTGTTTTTT
d_call: -; v_call: TRBV18; clone_size: -; j_call: TRBJ2-7; cdr3_aa: CASSPFGQRSSYEQYF; cdr3_nt: TGTGCCAGCTCTCCCTTTGGGCAGCGGAGCTCCTACGAGCAGTACTTC
d_call: TRBD2; v_call: TRBV7-2; clone_size: -; j_call: TRBJ2-2; cdr3_aa: CASSPSGLAGPNTGELFF; cdr3_nt: TGTGCCAGCAGCCCATCGGGACTAGCGGGACCGAACACCGGGGAGCTGTTTTTT
d_call: TRBD2; v_call: TRBV27; clone_size: -; j_call: TRBJ2-7; cdr3_aa: CASSPQGLAGDFFDF; cdr3_nt: TGTGCCAGCAGTCCCCAGGGACTAGCGGGAGACTTTTTTGACTTC
d_call: TRBD2; v_call: TRBV30; clone_size: few; j_call: TRBJ2-3; cdr3_aa: CAWSAGRATDTQYF; cdr3_nt: TGTGCCTGGAGTGCCGGGAGGGCCACAGATACGCAGTATTTT
d_call: -; v_call: TRBV6-1; clone_size: -; j_call: TRBJ2-5; cdr3_aa: CASSDRSGVSQETQYF; cdr3_nt: TGTGCCAGCAGTGATCGGTCAGGGGTCAGCCAAGAGACCCAGTACTTC
d_call: TRBD1; v_call: TRBV11-3; clone_size: many; j_call: TRBJ2-4; cdr3_aa: CASSRDRVGTKNIQYF; cdr3_nt: TGTGCCAGCAGCCGCGACAGGGTGGGGACCAAAAACATTCAGTACTTC
d_call: -; v_call: TRBV29-1; clone_size: -; j_call: TRBJ1-1; cdr3_aa: CSVEDPGRGRIF; cdr3_nt: TGCAGCGTTGAAGATCCGGGGAGGGGTAGGATCTTT
d_call: TRBD2; v_call: TRBV5-1; clone_size: -; j_call: TRBJ2-5; cdr3_aa: CASSQISGRPGGETQYF; cdr3_nt: TGCGCCAGCAGCCAGATAAGCGGGAGGCCCGGGGGAGAGACCCAGTACTTC
d_call: TRBD1; v_call: TRBV29-1; clone_size: -; j_call: TRBJ2-5; cdr3_aa: CSAQTGLGTQYF; cdr3_nt: TGCAGCGCTCAGACAGGGTTGGGGACCCAGTACTTC
d_call: TRBD2; v_call: TRBV28; clone_size: -; j_call: TRBJ2-1; cdr3_aa: CASTPGGAGGHEQFF; cdr3_nt: TGTGCCAGCACCCCGGGGGGAGCGGGAGGTCATGAGCAGTTCTTC
d_call: -; v_call: TRBV30; clone_size: -; j_call: TRBJ2-3; cdr3_aa: CAWGTNRVLADTQYF; cdr3_nt: TGTGCCTGGGGAACCAACAGGGTGTTAGCAGATACGCAGTATTTT
d_call: TRBD2; v_call: TRBV5-1; clone_size: few; j_call: TRBJ2-3; cdr3_aa: CASSWGLASSTDTQYF; cdr3_nt: TGCGCCAGCAGCTGGGGACTAGCGTCTAGCACAGATACGCAGTATTTT
d_call: TRBD2; v_call: TRBV30; clone_size: -; j_call: TRBJ2-3; cdr3_aa: CAWSVGGRLAGGTDTQYF; cdr3_nt: TGTGCCTGGAGTGTAGGGGGTCGACTAGCGGGAGGCACAGATACGCAGTATTTT
d_call: -; v_call: TRBV11-1; clone_size: few; j_call: TRBJ2-7; cdr3_aa: CASSLADYEQYF; cdr3_nt: TGTGCCAGCAGCTTGGCTGACTACGAGCAGTACTTC
d_call: -; v_call: TRBV15; clone_size: once; j_call: TRBJ1-5; cdr3_aa: CATSRAQALQPQHF; cdr3_nt: TGTGCCACCAGCAGAGCTCAAGCTCTACAGCCCCAGCATTTT